This entry lists 5 T cell receptor beta chains sequenced from one sample in a study of blood T cells in healthy people across ages. Combining a sample-barcoded 5' primer with a J-beta primer mix, a second PCR ran for about 6 to 11 cycles. A single record per CDR3 protein comes from TCRdb applying MiXCR to the 5' RACE reads. Among roughly 800,000 distinct CDR3 sequences, about 55% were seen once, and the ten largest hold roughly two fifths. The material sequenced was blood. All receptors derive from an elderly man in good health.

On this clonotype: The junction departs from the called germline gene at one end, perhaps through a read error. The V and J genes are TRBV5-1 and TRBJ2-5; a possible D gene is TRBD1 (6 bases). The CDR3 has 17 residues. Germline V CDR1 and CDR2: SGHRS, YFSETQ. CDR3 coding DNA: TGCGCCAGCAGCTTGGGCTGGGGGCTTACGGTACAAGAGACCCGGTACTTC. It translates to CASSLGWGLTVQETRYF.

V usage is TRBV9 and J usage is TRBJ2-3; 9 nucleotides align to TRBD1. There are 17 residues in the CDR3. Germline CDR1 reads SGDLS; CDR2 reads YYNGEE. V dropped 0 bases and J dropped 3; count of bases not matched to a gene: 8. The chain's CDR3 is CASSVAGTGRGTDTQYF. CDR3 nucleotide sequence: TGTGCCAGCAGCGTAGCCGGGACAGGGAGGGGGACAGATACGCAGTATTTT.

This clonotype occurred a few times. The chain employs TRBV28 and TRBJ1-4, with TRBD1 as a possible D gene (5 bases). Germline values: CDR1 MDHEN, CDR2 SYDVKM. V dropped 5 bases and J dropped 5 bases, with 15 bases sitting between them. This CDR3 region has 15 residues. The CDR3 DNA follows: TGTGCCAGCAGTCCAACCGGGACGGGAAATGAAAAACTGTTTTTT. Encoded protein: CASSPTGTGNEKLFF.

This chain connects TRBV20-1 to TRBJ2-3, with D possibly being TRBD2 (6 bases). V shed 0 bases and J shed 14 bases, with 24 bases lying between them. From germline, CDR1 is DFQATT and CDR2 SNEGSKA (reference sequence). The length of the CDR3 is 15 residues. In DNA form, the CDR3 reads TGCAGTGCTAGAGAAGCAGGAGGGCCCCGCAGATACGCGTATTTT. Its translation: CSAREAGGPRRYAYF.

This clonotype was recorded at least ten times. The genes are TRBV5-1 and TRBJ2-7, with 8 bases fitting TRBD1. Germline CDR1 and CDR2: SGHRS and YFSETQ. The trim removed 4 bases at V and 2 bases at J, leaving 5 bases unmatched. The CDR3 covers 14 residues. The CDR3 reads CASSTGQGTYEQYF. In DNA form, the CDR3 reads TGCGCCAGCAGCACCGGACAGGGAACCTACGAGCAGTACTTC. The full variable domain, in which reference TRBV5-1 and TRBJ2-7 provide the parts outside the CDR3, is KAGVTQTPRYLIKTRGQQVTLSCSPISGHRSVSWYQQTPGQGLQFLFEYFSETQRNKGNFPGRFSGRQFSNSRSEMNVSTLELGDSALYLCASSTGQGTYEQYFGPGTRLTVT.